Shown below are 26 T cell receptor beta chains from a single sample sequenced in a study of T cells in Graves' hyperthyroidism and ophthalmopathy. TCR beta CDR3 sequences were amplified from RNA transcripts. HTBI primers were employed in a first-round RT-PCR of the TCR CDR3. TCRdb recomputed calls from the multiplex PCR reads with MiXCR, one row per CDR3 protein. The data show a few hundred thousand distinct CDR3 sequences, with around 13% seen just once and around a fifth held by the top ten. The sample consisted of blood. The origin of the receptors is a woman in her twenties or thirties with Graves' ophthalmopathy.

This clonotype was detected a few times. The V and J genes are TRBV5-6 and TRBJ2-1; 7 bases fit TRBD1. Germline CDR1 is SGHDT and CDR2 is YYEEEE. The V and J ends lost 0 bases and 6 bases, in that order; junction bases with no gene match: 0. The CDR3 sequence is 13 residues long. CDR3 region: CASSLEGANEQFF. CDR3 nucleotides: TGTGCCAGCAGCTTGGAGGGGGCCAATGAGCAGTTCTTC. Full variable domain (missing parts from reference TRBV5-6 and TRBJ2-1): DAGVTQSPTHLIKTRGQQVTLRCSPKSGHDTVSWYQQALGQGPQFIFQYYEEEERQRGNFPDRFSGHQFPNYSSELNVNALLLGDSALYLCASSLEGANEQFFGPGTRLTVL.

This clonotype was observed many times. V and J are TRBV24-1 and TRBJ1-2; TRBD1 matches 9 bases. The germline V gene has CDR1 KGHDR and CDR2 SFDVKD. The trim removed 2 bases at V and 3 bases at J, leaving 3 bases unmatched. This CDR3 contains 15 residues. Here the CDR3 DNA reads TGTGCCACCAGTGATTCCCGACAGGGGGACTATGGCTACACCTTC. Protein sequence: CATSDSRQGDYGYTF.

This chain uses TRBV28 with TRBJ2-3, with 11 bases lining up with TRBD2. Germline CDR1 is MDHEN and CDR2 is SYDVKM. The CDR3 is 16 amino acids. The junction had 6 bases not matched to a gene; V was cut back by 6 bases and J by 1 base. The CDR3 coding sequence is TGTGCCAGCAGGCCGGGACTAGCGGATCGCACAGATACGCAGTATTTT. It is translated as CASRPGLADRTDTQYF.

This clonotype was counted at least ten times. This rearrangement joins TRBV12-3 or TRBV12-4 to TRBJ2-3, with D hard to call. The V end was cut by 2 bases, the J end by 5 bases, with 8 bases between. The CDR3 consists of 13 residues. The CDR3 sequence: CASSLQFEDTQYF. CDR3 in DNA: TGTGCCAGCAGTTTACAATTCGAAGATACGCAGTATTTT.

This clonotype was recorded a few times. CDR3 loop: CASSLDAGDYNEQFF. The CDR3 DNA sequence: TGTGCCAGCAGCTTGGATGCTGGGGACTACAATGAGCAGTTCTTC. The chain uses TRBV5-8 and TRBJ2-1; unclear D gene. The CDR3 consists of 15 residues. V lost 0 bases, J lost 3 bases, and 10 bases lay in between. Germline CDR1 is SGHTS and CDR2 is YDEGEE.

This clonotype was recorded at least ten times. V is TRBV13 and J is TRBJ1-5; 7 nucleotides match TRBD1. CDR1 and CDR2 from the germline V gene are PRHDT and FYEKMQ (reference sequence). J was trimmed by 1 base and V by 4 bases; bases with no gene match: 7. There are 16 residues in the CDR3. CDR3 DNA: TGTGCCAGCAGCTCAGGGGGACAGTTCAGCAATCAGCCCCAGCATTTT. Amino acids: CASSSGGQFSNQPQHF.

This clonotype has a count of ten or more. V gene TRBV7-2 combines with J gene TRBJ1-5, with D unresolved. V was pared by 2 bases and J by 3 bases, with 11 bases between. The CDR3 is made up of 15 amino acids. In germline, CDR1 is SGHTA, CDR2 FQGNSA. The CDR3 reads CASSLLPGFNQPQHF. In DNA, the CDR3 is TGTGCCAGCAGCTTATTGCCCGGATTCAATCAGCCCCAGCATTTT.

With respect to this clonotype: One base away lies a much larger clone, so this may be a sequencing read error. It is likely a read error, because the conserved phenylalanine at the end of the CDR3 is missing. V gene TRBV6-2 or TRBV6-3 combines with J gene TRBJ2-2; a weak D match, TRBD1 (6 bases). Per the germline V gene, CDR1 is MNHEY and CDR2 is SVGEGT. The CDR3 length is 15 residues. V was pared by 9 bases and J by 4 bases, with 18 bases between. CDR3 sequence reads: CARADPGHITGELFS. The CDR3 nucleotides are TGTGCCAGAGCCGACCCGGGACACATCACCGGGGAGCTGTTTTCT.

This clonotype was recorded at least ten times. CDR3 nucleotide sequence: TGTGCCAGCAGTCGCCAGGGACAGGGAAGCTACGAGCAGTACTTC. The encoded protein is CASSRQGQGSYEQYF. The chain has TRBV27 and TRBJ2-7, with 9 bases identical to TRBD1. V gave up 5 bases and J gave up 3 bases; unmatched junction bases: 8. Per germline, CDR1 MNHEY and CDR2 SMNVEV (reference sequence). The CDR3 length is 15 residues.

The V gene is TRBV9, the J gene TRBJ2-5; 8 nucleotides match TRBD2. The length of the CDR3 is 15 residues. Trimming took 2 bases from V and 5 from J; bases not matched to a gene: 8. CDR1 SGDLS and CDR2 YYNGEE come from the germline V gene. The CDR3 DNA reads TGTGCCAGCAGCGTTACTACCACGGGGGGGGAGACCCAGTACTTC. Translating it yields CASSVTTTGGETQYF. Based on the CDR3 plus reference TRBV9 and TRBJ2-5, the full variable domain is DSGVTQTPKHLITATGQRVTLRCSPRSGDLSVYWYQQSLDQGLQFLIQYYNGEERAKGNILERFSAQQFPDLHSELNLSSLELGDSALYFCASSVTTTGGETQYFGPGTRLLVL.

The sample holds many counts of this clonotype. The chain uses TRBV6-5 and TRBJ2-7, with D perhaps TRBD1 (6 bases). This CDR3 comprises 14 residues. V lost 0 bases to trimming and J lost 6 bases, with 12 bases between them. Germline CDR1 MNHEY, CDR2 SVGAGI. Written as DNA, the CDR3 is TGTGCCAGCAGTTACTCTGGGGGCGGGTCCGAGCAGTACTTC. It yields the protein CASSYSGGGSEQYF.

The chain couples TRBV5-8 to TRBJ2-2; D uncertain. The germline V and J ends were trimmed by 0 bases and 13 bases, with 19 bases remaining between them. CDR3 size: 15 residues. The germline V gene has CDR1 SGHTS and CDR2 YDEGEE. Here the CDR3 DNA reads TGTGCCAGCAGCTTGGATCAAGGTGTTCGGTGGGGGCTGTTTTTT. It is translated as CASSLDQGVRWGLFF. The whole variable domain, remainder taken from reference TRBV5-8 and TRBJ2-2, is EAGVTQSPTHLIKTRGQQATLRCSPISGHTSVYWYQQALGLGLQFLLWYDEGEERNRGNFPPRFSGRQFPNYSSELNVNALELEDSALYLCASSLDQGVRWGLFFGEGSRLTVL.

The sample holds many counts of this clonotype. The rearrangement uses TRBV2 and TRBJ2-3; D call uncertain. CDR3 length: 12 residues. The ends were cut back, 6 bases at V and 0 bases at J, with 4 bases in the middle. Germline lookup yields CDR1 SNHLY and CDR2 FYNNEI. CDR3 region: CASRASTDTQYF. The CDR3 DNA follows: TGTGCCAGCAGGGCTAGCACAGATACGCAGTATTTT. Drawing the rest from reference TRBV2 and TRBJ2-3, the complete variable domain is EPEVTQTPSHQVTQMGQEVILRCVPISNHLYFYWYRQILGQKVEFLVSFYNNEISEKSEIFDDQFSVERPDGSNFTLKIRSTKLEDSAMYFCASRASTDTQYFGPGTRLTVL.

The V and J genes are TRBV12-3 or TRBV12-4 and TRBJ2-5, with D perhaps matching TRBD1 or TRBD2 (5 bases each). CDR3 length equals 14 residues. Trimming left V 5 bases short and J 9 bases short, with 19 bases between. CDR3 nucleotide sequence: TGTGCCAGCAGTGCCTACCAAAGAGGGGAGTCCCAGTACTTC. Protein: CASSAYQRGESQYF.

This clonotype was observed a handful of times. The chain joins TRBV6-5 to TRBJ1-1; no definite D call. Germline V gene data show CDR1 as MNHEY and CDR2 as SVGAGI. Trimming pared 2 bases from V and 3 bases from J, leaving 10 bases between. This CDR3 spans 14 amino acids. CDR3 protein: CASSYMGLDTEAFF. CDR3 coding DNA: TGTGCCAGCAGTTACATGGGTTTGGACACTGAAGCTTTCTTT.

The chain combines TRBV5-4 with TRBJ2-2; no clear D gene. The V and J ends lost 2 bases and 6 bases respectively, with 17 bases between them. The CDR3 is 16 amino acids. The germline V gene has CDR1 SGHNT and CDR2 YYREEE (reference sequence). The CDR3 region has the DNA TGTGCCAGCAGCTTCGGCCCCATTAGTTTCTCCGGGGAGCTGTTTTTT. Encoded protein: CASSFGPISFSGELFF.

This clonotype appeared many times. The V gene is TRBV12-3 or TRBV12-4, the J gene TRBJ2-5; D may match TRBD1 or TRBD2 (6 bases each). The length of the CDR3 is 15 residues. The V gene lost 3 bases and the J gene lost 2 bases, with 13 bases spanning the gap. CDR3 sequence reads: CASSFGGRPQETQYF. The CDR3 DNA reads as TGTGCCAGCAGTTTTGGGGGGCGACCTCAAGAGACCCAGTACTTC.

This clonotype was counted many times. This chain connects TRBV20-1 to TRBJ2-3; TRBD1 matches 7 bases. The CDR3 sequence is 14 residues long. V shed 3 bases and J 5 bases; nucleotides not matched to a gene: 8. Germline loops: CDR1 DFQATT, CDR2 SNEGSKA (reference sequence). Here the CDR3 DNA reads TGCAGTGCTAGGATGACAGGGACGGAAGATACGCAGTATTTT. As protein: CSARMTGTEDTQYF.

This rearrangement joins TRBV28 to TRBJ1-1; 7 bases align to TRBD1. The ends lost 4 bases at V and 6 bases at J; junction bases unmatched: 17. Germline CDR1 and CDR2: MDHEN and SYDVKM. This CDR3 comprises 17 residues. CDR3 nucleotides: TGTGCCAGCAGTTATCCCGGGACAGCTAGGGCCGAGGCTGAAGCTTTCTTT. Its protein product is CASSYPGTARAEAEAFF.

This clonotype was detected ten times or more. V is TRBV6-1 and J is TRBJ1-1, with D uncertain. Germline-derived CDR1 and CDR2 are MNHNS and SASEGT. The CDR3 extends over 12 amino acids. V was trimmed by 7 bases and J by 4 bases, leaving 10 bases between them. The CDR3 nucleotides read TGTGCCAGCACCGGCTGGGGCACTGAAGCTTTCTTT. As protein: CASTGWGTEAFF.

This clonotype came up a few times. CDR3 region: CSGGGQSSYNEQFF. Here the CDR3 DNA reads TGCAGCGGGGGGGGGCAGAGCTCCTACAATGAGCAGTTCTTC. This rearrangement joins TRBV29-1 to TRBJ2-1; a possible D gene is TRBD2 (7 bases). Germline CDR1 SQVTM, CDR2 ANQGSEA. This CDR3 has 14 amino acids. With 7 bases removed from V and 0 bases from J, the gap between germline ends came to 13 bases.

In this sample, this clonotype turned up many times. The gene calls are TRBV10-3 and TRBJ1-2; D call uncertain. Germline V gene data show CDR1 as ENHRY and CDR2 as SYGVKD. Trimming took off 0 bases at V and 6 bases at J, with 8 bases between the two ends. CDR3 length: 13 residues. CDR3 sequence: CAISESWVDGYTF. In DNA form, the CDR3 reads TGTGCCATCAGTGAGTCCTGGGTGGATGGCTACACCTTC.

Many counts were recorded for this clonotype. The gene calls are TRBV15 and TRBJ2-5, with 7 bases identical to TRBD2. This CDR3 comprises 15 residues. The J segment lost 4 bases and the V segment lost 5 bases, leaving 10 bases of the junction unmatched. Germline assignment: CDR1 LNHNV and CDR2 YYDKDF (reference sequence). The CDR3 spells CATSLAEWGSETQYF. CDR3 bases: TGTGCCACCAGCCTAGCGGAATGGGGGTCAGAGACCCAGTACTTC.

The genes are TRBV20-1 and TRBJ2-7; 10 nucleotides agree with TRBD1. CDR1 is DFQATT and CDR2 is SNEGSKA in the germline V gene (reference sequence). The CDR3 loop spans 16 amino acids. J was trimmed by 5 bases and V by 3 bases; bases with no gene match: 13. The CDR3, as DNA: TGCAGTGCTAGGGGCCCTGGGGACAGGGGTATCAACGAGCAGTACTTC. Protein sequence: CSARGPGDRGINEQYF.

This clonotype was observed many times. This sequence joins TRBV24-1 and TRBJ2-5; TRBD1 aligns across 7 bases. The CDR3 runs to 17 residues. Germline V lookup: CDR1 KGHDR, CDR2 SFDVKD. Trimming took 4 bases from V and 4 from J; bases not matched to a gene: 14. The CDR3 loop reads CATSDPIQGKLGETQYF. CDR3 coding DNA: TGTGCCACCAGTGACCCGATACAGGGGAAGCTGGGAGAGACCCAGTACTTC.

The J gene is TRBJ2-7, the V gene TRBV7-2; a weak D match, TRBD1 (5 bases). CDR1 and CDR2 from the germline V gene are SGHTA and FQGNSA. This CDR3 contains 13 residues. V was trimmed by 5 bases and J by 3 bases, leaving 11 bases between them. This chain's CDR3 is CASSATVYYEQYF. In DNA form, the CDR3 reads TGTGCCAGCAGCGCGACAGTTTACTACGAGCAGTACTTC.